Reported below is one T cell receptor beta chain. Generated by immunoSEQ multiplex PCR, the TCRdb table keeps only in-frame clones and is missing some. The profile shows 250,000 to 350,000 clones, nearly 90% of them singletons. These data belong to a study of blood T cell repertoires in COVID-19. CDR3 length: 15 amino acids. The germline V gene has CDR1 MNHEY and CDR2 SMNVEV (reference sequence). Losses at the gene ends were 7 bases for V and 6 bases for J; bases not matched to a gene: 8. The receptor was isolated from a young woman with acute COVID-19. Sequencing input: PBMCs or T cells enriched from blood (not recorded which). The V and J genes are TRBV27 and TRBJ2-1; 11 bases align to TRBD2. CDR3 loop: CASMLTSGKGNEQFF. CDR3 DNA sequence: TGTGCCAGCATGCTGACTAGCGGGAAAGGCAATGAGCAGTTCTTC.